This T cell receptor (beta chain) stems from a study of T cell changes during pregnancy in multiple sclerosis (dated by TCRdb to between 2017 and 2020). A note on the overall study: The study looked at changes in the T cell repertoire across pregnancy in women with multiple sclerosis.

The cysteine opens and the phenylalanine closes a CDR3 of 16 amino acids. Only the CDR3 region is kept as DNA, spanning 48 bases read in frame from base 1. CDR1 and CDR2, looked up from the germline V gene, are SNHLY and FYNNEI. V was cut back by 2 bases and J by 4 bases, leaving a gap of 17 bases between them. Library construction relied on the immunoSEQ multiplex PCR assay. TCRdb limited this immuneACCESS table to in-frame rearrangements with V and J called. A share of clones is missing; checked studies link under half to unresolved V genes, and the rest is unexplained. The sample data list tens of thousands of clones, and 88% of these were observed just once. 0.65% to 0.85% of the sample lies in the top ten. A remark on this clone: The specificity of this receptor is unknown. No base-level quality is on record; no much larger clone is a single base apart.

The origin of this receptor is a female donor in good health, enrolled as a control in a pregnancy study. Sequencing was performed on CD4+ T cells from peripheral blood mononuclear cells, taken in the first trimester of pregnancy. The V and J genes are TRBV2 and TRBJ1-1, and TRBD1 may be the D gene, going by 5 matching bases. The DNA sequence is TGTGCCAGCAGTGAATTAGGGGCGGGGCGTAGCACTGAAGCTTTCTTT. Its product reads: CASSELGAGRSTEAFF.